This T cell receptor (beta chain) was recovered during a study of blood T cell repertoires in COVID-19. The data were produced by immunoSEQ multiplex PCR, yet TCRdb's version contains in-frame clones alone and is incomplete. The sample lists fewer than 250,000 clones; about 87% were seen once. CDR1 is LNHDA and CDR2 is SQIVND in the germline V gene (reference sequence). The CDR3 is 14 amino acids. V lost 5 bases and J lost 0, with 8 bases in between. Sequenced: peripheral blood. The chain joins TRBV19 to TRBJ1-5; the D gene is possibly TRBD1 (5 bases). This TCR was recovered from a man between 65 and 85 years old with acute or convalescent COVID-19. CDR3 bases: TGTGCCAGTAGTTCGGGGGTTAGCAATCAGCCCCAGCATTTT. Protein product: CASSSGVSNQPQHF.